Below, 18 T cell receptor beta chains from the same sample are listed, as sequenced in a study of T cells in Graves' hyperthyroidism and ophthalmopathy. TCR beta CDR3 regions were amplified from RNA transcripts. Using the HTBI primer set, a first-round RT-PCR was run on the TCR CDR3. Using its own MiXCR run on the multiplex PCR reads, TCRdb lists one record per CDR3 protein. Altogether hundreds of thousands of distinct CDR3 sequences are present, about two fifths being singletons, with the ten largest covering 7.5% to 9.5%. Source material: blood. These receptors were obtained from a man aged 18 to 30 with Graves' hyperthyroidism.

This clonotype was found many times. This chain links TRBV15 with TRBJ2-5; D unresolved. The V end lost 0 bases, the J end lost 5 bases, and 10 bases lay between the germline ends. This CDR3 has 14 residues. Germline values: CDR1 LNHNV, CDR2 YYDKDF (reference sequence). CDR3 region: CATSRDVVSETQYF. CDR3 bases: TGTGCCACCAGCAGAGATGTGGTCTCTGAGACCCAGTACTTC.

J is TRBJ1-6 and V is TRBV6-5, with a tentative D call TRBD1 (6 bases). Trimming removed 0 bases from V and 3 bases from J, with 15 bases in between. Per germline, CDR1 MNHEY and CDR2 SVGAGI. The CDR3 contains 18 residues. CDR3 region: CASSYSGVQGRYNSPLHF. The CDR3 DNA sequence: TGTGCCAGCAGTTACTCGGGGGTACAGGGACGCTATAATTCACCCCTCCACTTT.

This chain connects TRBV7-2 to TRBJ2-7; TRBD2 matches at 9 bases. Germline-derived CDR1 and CDR2 are SGHTA and FQGNSA. This CDR3 spans 17 amino acids. With V trimmed by 5 bases and J by 2 bases, 13 bases remained unmatched. The CDR3 is CASSPYSGTSRPYEQYF. The CDR3 nucleotides read TGTGCCAGCAGCCCCTACTCCGGGACTAGCCGCCCCTACGAGCAGTACTTC.

There are many counts of this clonotype. The chain combines TRBV29-1 with TRBJ2-5; the match to TRBD1 covers 8 bases. The CDR3 covers 14 residues. Trimming took 2 bases from V and 5 from J; bases not matched to a gene: 7. Germline values: CDR1 SQVTM, CDR2 ANQGSEA. In DNA form, the CDR3 reads TGCAGCGTTGAAATTACAGGGGGAATGGAGACCCAGTACTTC. Protein: CSVEITGGMETQYF.

In this sample, this clonotype turned up many times. The chain carries TRBV12-3 or TRBV12-4 and TRBJ1-5, with TRBD1 identical over 7 bases. The length of the CDR3 is 14 residues. V shed 4 bases and J 4 bases; nucleotides not matched to a gene: 4. CDR3 protein: CASSWTGRNQPQHF. The CDR3, as DNA: TGTGCCAGCAGTTGGACAGGACGAAATCAGCCCCAGCATTTT.

This chain links TRBV20-1 with TRBJ2-2; 8 bases map to TRBD2. V lost 3 bases to trimming and J lost 6 bases; unmatched junction nucleotides: 6. The CDR3 totals 14 residues. Germline V gene sequence: CDR1 DFQATT, CDR2 SNEGSKA (reference sequence). The CDR3 sequence is CSASAGGVPGELFF. The CDR3 DNA follows: TGCAGTGCTAGTGCCGGGGGGGTACCCGGGGAGCTGTTTTTT.

V is TRBV7-9 and J is TRBJ1-4; 8 nucleotides line up with TRBD1. The V gene end was trimmed by 6 bases and the J gene end by 8 bases; junction bases not matched to a gene: 8. CDR1 and CDR2 (germline): SEHNR, FQNEAQ (reference sequence). The CDR3 contains 14 residues. CDR3 nucleotide sequence: TGTGCCAGCAGTTTCGACAGGGGACTGGAAAAACTGTTTTTT. Protein product: CASSFDRGLEKLFF. Drawing the rest from reference TRBV7-9 and TRBJ1-4, the complete variable domain is DTGVSQNPRHKITKRGQNVTFRCDPISEHNRLYWYRQTLGQGPEFLTYFQNEAQLEKSRLLSDRFSAERPKGSFSTLEIQRTEQGDSAMYLCASSFDRGLEKLFFGSGTQLSVL.

A few counts support this clonotype. V gene TRBV7-3 combines with J gene TRBJ2-6; D uncertain. Trimming pared 5 bases from V and 4 bases from J, leaving 9 bases between. Germline assignment: CDR1 SGHTA and CDR2 FQGTGA. This CDR3 comprises 14 residues. CDR3 region: CASSPGLGANVLTF. The CDR3 DNA follows: TGTGCCAGCAGCCCCGGATTAGGGGCCAACGTCCTGACTTTC.

This clonotype occurred once. A much larger clone differs from this one at a single base, so this may be a read error. V usage is TRBV7-9 and J usage is TRBJ2-7; 8 nucleotides agree with TRBD2. This CDR3 contains 14 residues. Germline lookup yields CDR1 SEHNR and CDR2 FQNEAQ (reference sequence). The CDR3 sequence: CTSSLGLGDYEQYF. The DNA of the CDR3 is TGCACCAGCAGCCTGGGACTAGGGGACTACGAGCAGTACTTC. The variable domain in full, with the rest retrieved from reference TRBV7-9 and TRBJ2-7, is DTGVSQNPRHKITKRGQNVTFRCDPISEHNRLYWYRQTLGQGPEFLTYFQNEAQLEKSRLLSDRFSAERPKGSFSTLEIQRTEQGDSAMYLCTSSLGLGDYEQYFGPGTRLTVT.

This clonotype has just one count. The chain has TRBV7-9 and TRBJ2-5, with D tentatively TRBD1 (5 bases). Trimming took 3 bases from V and 2 from J, leaving 13 bases between them. CDR1 is SEHNR and CDR2 is FQNEAQ in the germline V gene (reference sequence). This CDR3 spans 15 amino acids. This chain's CDR3 is CASSLVGAVQETQYF. The CDR3 DNA follows: TGTGCCAGCAGCTTGGTTGGGGCTGTTCAAGAGACCCAGTACTTC.

This clonotype showed up many times. The chain combines TRBV24-1 with TRBJ2-6; no reliable D call. This CDR3 comprises 15 residues. Trimming pared 6 bases from V and 3 bases from J, leaving 11 bases between. Germline CDR1 KGHDR, CDR2 SFDVKD. The CDR3 DNA is TGTGCCACCAGTCCAGGCTCCTATGGGGCCAACGTCCTGACTTTC. Its protein is CATSPGSYGANVLTF.

In regard to this clonotype: This could be a read error, since a much larger clone is one nucleotide away. Without the conserved terminal phenylalanine or tryptophan, this CDR3 likely stems from a read error. The V gene is TRBV7-2, the J gene TRBJ2-5; 8 bases agree with TRBD2. This CDR3 contains 18 residues. Trimming removed 1 base from V and 4 bases from J; junction bases left unmatched: 14. CDR1 and CDR2 from the germline V gene are SGHTA and FQGNSA. For the CDR3, the DNA is TGTGCCAGCAGCTTAGGTTCTCGCGGGAGGCTTTTGGGAGAGACCCAGTACCTC. Translating gives CASSLGSRGRLLGETQYL.

In regard to this clonotype: Relative to the germline gene, one junction end is altered; a read error may explain this. The chain has TRBV19 and TRBJ1-2; 7 positions match TRBD1. The CDR3 extends over 13 amino acids. The germline CDR1 and CDR2 sequences are LNHDA and SQIVND (reference sequence). The CDR3 bases are TGTGCCAGTAGTCCGGGACAGCTATATGGCTGCACCTTC. Translated: CASSPGQLYGCTF.

This clonotype has ten or more counts. The chain joins TRBV25-1 to TRBJ1-2, with D hard to call. Germline CDR1 is MGHDK and CDR2 is SYGVNS. This CDR3 is built from 16 residues. V lost 1 base and J lost 2, with 14 bases in between. In DNA form, the CDR3 reads TGTGCCAGCAGTGAATGGGTGGGCAGCTCCAACTATGGCTACACCTTC. This gives the protein CASSEWVGSSNYGYTF.

The chain employs TRBV7-2 and TRBJ1-5; the match to TRBD1 covers 8 bases. V was clipped by 2 bases and J by 3 bases; unmatched bases: 3. CDR1 is SGHTA and CDR2 is FQGNSA in the germline V gene. The length of the CDR3 is 15 residues. The CDR3 DNA is TGTGCCAGCAGCTTACAGGGGGCGAACAATCAGCCCCAGCATTTT. Translated: CASSLQGANNQPQHF.

In this sample, this clonotype turned up a few times. The chain couples TRBV19 to TRBJ1-1; a weak D match, TRBD1 (6 bases). Germline V gene sequence: CDR1 LNHDA, CDR2 SQIVND (reference sequence). Trimming removed 6 bases at V and 4 bases at J, with 18 bases between. The CDR3 sequence is 15 residues long. CDR3 loop: CASSENRVGITEAFF. CDR3 nucleotides: TGTGCCAGTAGCGAAAACAGGGTCGGGATCACTGAAGCTTTCTTT.

This clonotype was seen only a few times. The chain joins TRBV4-1 to TRBJ1-2; perhaps TRBD1 as D (5 bases). The CDR3 sequence is 14 residues long. Trimming took off 4 bases at V and 8 bases at J, with 17 bases between the two ends. Germline V gene data show CDR1 as MGHRA and CDR2 as YSYEKL. CDR3: CASSPYTGNGGYTF. Here the CDR3 DNA reads TGCGCCAGCAGCCCATATACAGGAAACGGGGGCTACACCTTC.

The chain links TRBV7-8 to TRBJ2-5; D uncertain. The germline V gene has CDR1 SGHVS and CDR2 FQNEAQ. V was clipped by 8 bases and J by 5 bases, with 18 bases between them. This CDR3 contains 14 residues. The DNA for the CDR3 is TGTGCCAGCGGGTACGGCCTTAACCCGGAGACCCAGTACTTC. This gives the protein CASGYGLNPETQYF.